This T cell receptor (beta chain) was observed in a study of T cell responses to AZD1222 COVID-19 vaccine. Study-wide context: Recipients boosted at about 4 weeks or about 12 weeks are pooled.

The V gene lost 0 bases and the J gene lost 4 bases, with 1 base spanning the gap. From germline, CDR1 is DFQATT and CDR2 SNEGSKA (reference sequence). The CDR3 totals 11 residues. Libraries were prepared by immunoSEQ multiplex PCR; TCRdb keeps only in-frame clonotypes and omits some of them. The data show about 140,000 clones, with roughly 92% seen just once and about 5% held by the top ten. Whole-study results and caveats: Only after the peak T cell response were repertoires sampled. Baseline seropositivity characterized only six AZD1222 recipients. Distributed over spike, vaccine-associated CD4 TCRs predominated at 160-218 and 743-854.

Comments on this clone: No antigen is known for it.

The clonotype comes from an adult in good health. The chain carries TRBV20-1 and TRBJ2-1; no clear D gene. The sequencing here drew on peripheral blood, taken on day 0 of AZD1222 vaccination. Written as DNA, the CDR3 is TGCAGTGCTAGAGATTACAATGAGCAGTTCTTC. It specifies CSARDYNEQFF.